Given below is one T cell receptor (beta chain) in context. As yet, its antigen is unknown. Method: immunoSEQ multiplex PCR; TCRdb's copy keeps in-frame clones and lacks some. This table has roughly 120,000 clones, more than 90% appearing once. The data belong to a study of human thymus T cells. The study's findings and limits: Gene usage (both V and J) appeared biased in thymic and blood repertoires.

The CDR3 sequence is 12 residues long. Germline-derived CDR1 and CDR2 are WSHSY and SAAADI. With V trimmed by 6 bases and J by 5 bases, 1 base remained unmatched. Corrective cardiac operations yielded the resected thymus tissue. The rearrangement links TRBV10-2 to TRBJ2-5, with 9 bases matching TRBD2. This receptor was identified in a boy under two years old with a congenital heart defect but otherwise immunologically healthy. The source material was thymus tissue. The CDR3 sequence is CASRAGGETQYF. For the CDR3, the DNA is TGCGCCAGCAGGGCGGGGGGGGAGACCCAGTACTTC.